This TCR beta chain was captured by sequencing in a study of blood T cell repertoires in COVID-19. Whole-study context: Samples taken during acute and convalescent COVID-19 were collected in the United States, Italy and Spain. T cells, B-cell-depleted T cells, or PBMCs provided the cDNA or gDNA that served as material.

Authors' analysis steps: It was from reference gene primer amplification that nucleated cell counts were estimated. Some clones are missing from TCRdb's copy, which holds only in-frame ones; the method was immunoSEQ multiplex PCR. For V, J and clone size, that table is used; D and trimming come from the DNA. The table has about 52,000 clones, around four fifths seen once; the top ten hold about 7.3%. The trim removed 0 bases at V and 6 bases at J, leaving 8 bases unmatched. This CDR3 has 15 residues. From germline, CDR1 is MGHDK and CDR2 SYGVNS. Sample: peripheral blood. The chain recombines TRBV25-1 with TRBJ2-7, with 7 bases matching TRBD2. This TCR derives from an older man with active COVID-19. The CDR3 reads CASSEYTGGIGEQYF. In DNA form, the CDR3 reads TGTGCCAGCAGTGAATATACGGGGGGTATCGGCGAGCAGTACTTC.